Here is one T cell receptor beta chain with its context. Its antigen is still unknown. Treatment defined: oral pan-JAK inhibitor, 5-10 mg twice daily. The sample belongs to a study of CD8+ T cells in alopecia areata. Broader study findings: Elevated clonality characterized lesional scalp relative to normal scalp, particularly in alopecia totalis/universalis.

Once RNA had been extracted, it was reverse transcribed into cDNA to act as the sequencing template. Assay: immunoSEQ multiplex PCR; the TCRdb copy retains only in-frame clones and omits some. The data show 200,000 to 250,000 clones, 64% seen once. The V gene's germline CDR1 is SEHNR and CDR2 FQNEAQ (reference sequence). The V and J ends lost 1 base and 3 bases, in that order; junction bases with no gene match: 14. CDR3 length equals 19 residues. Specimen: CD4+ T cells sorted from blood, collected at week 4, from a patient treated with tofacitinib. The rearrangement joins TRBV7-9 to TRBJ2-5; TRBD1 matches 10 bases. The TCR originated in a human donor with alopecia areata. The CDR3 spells CASSLGLLFGTGEKETQYF. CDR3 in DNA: TGTGCCAGCAGCTTAGGCCTTTTATTCGGGACAGGGGAAAAAGAGACCCAGTACTTC.